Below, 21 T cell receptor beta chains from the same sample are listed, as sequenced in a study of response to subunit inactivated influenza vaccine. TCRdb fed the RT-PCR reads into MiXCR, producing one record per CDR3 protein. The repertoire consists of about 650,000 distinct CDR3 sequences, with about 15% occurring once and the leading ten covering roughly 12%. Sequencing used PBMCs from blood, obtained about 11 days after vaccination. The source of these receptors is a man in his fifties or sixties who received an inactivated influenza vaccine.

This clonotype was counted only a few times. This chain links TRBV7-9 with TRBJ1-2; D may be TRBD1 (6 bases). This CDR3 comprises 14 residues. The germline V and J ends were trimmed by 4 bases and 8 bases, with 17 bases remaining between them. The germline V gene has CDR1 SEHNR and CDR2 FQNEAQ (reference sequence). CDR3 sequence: CASSSYTGSGGYTF. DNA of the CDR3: TGTGCCAGCAGCTCTTACACAGGGTCGGGCGGCTACACCTTC.

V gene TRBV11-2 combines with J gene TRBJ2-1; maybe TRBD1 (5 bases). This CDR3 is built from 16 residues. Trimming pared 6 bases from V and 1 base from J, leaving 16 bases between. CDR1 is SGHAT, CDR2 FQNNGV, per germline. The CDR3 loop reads CASRKDRPLSYNEQFF. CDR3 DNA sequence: TGTGCCAGCAGGAAAGACAGACCTTTGTCCTACAATGAGCAGTTCTTC.

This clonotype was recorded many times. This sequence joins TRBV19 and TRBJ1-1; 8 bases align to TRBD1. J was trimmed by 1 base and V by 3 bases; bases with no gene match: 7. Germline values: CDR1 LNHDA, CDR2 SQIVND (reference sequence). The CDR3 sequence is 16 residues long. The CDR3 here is CASSIAQGVWNTEAFF. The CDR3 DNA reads TGTGCCAGTAGTATTGCACAGGGGGTGTGGAACACTGAAGCTTTCTTT.

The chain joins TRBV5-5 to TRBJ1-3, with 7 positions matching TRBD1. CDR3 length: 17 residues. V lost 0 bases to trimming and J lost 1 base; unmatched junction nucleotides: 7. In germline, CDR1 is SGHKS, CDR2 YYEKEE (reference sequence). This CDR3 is CASSLDAGGRSGNTIYF. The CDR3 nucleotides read TGTGCCAGCAGCTTGGATGCAGGGGGGAGGTCTGGAAACACCATATATTTT.

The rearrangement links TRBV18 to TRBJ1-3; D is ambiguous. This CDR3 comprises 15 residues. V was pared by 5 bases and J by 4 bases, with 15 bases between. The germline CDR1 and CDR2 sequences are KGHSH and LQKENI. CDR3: CASSTRPIAGNTIYF. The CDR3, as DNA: TGTGCCAGCTCAACACGCCCTATAGCAGGAAACACCATATATTTT.

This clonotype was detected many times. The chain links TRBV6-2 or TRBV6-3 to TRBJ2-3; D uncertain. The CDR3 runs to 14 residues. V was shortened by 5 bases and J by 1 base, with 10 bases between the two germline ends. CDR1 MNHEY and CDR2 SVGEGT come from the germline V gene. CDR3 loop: CASSGPSGTDTQYF. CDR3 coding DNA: TGTGCCAGCAGTGGACCTTCTGGCACAGATACGCAGTATTTT.

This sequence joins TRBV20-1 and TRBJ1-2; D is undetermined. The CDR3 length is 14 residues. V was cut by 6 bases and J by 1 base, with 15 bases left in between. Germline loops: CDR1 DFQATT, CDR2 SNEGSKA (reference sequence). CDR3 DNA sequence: TGCAGTGCAGACGAGCTCCTTTTTAACTATGGCTACACCTTC. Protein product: CSADELLFNYGYTF.

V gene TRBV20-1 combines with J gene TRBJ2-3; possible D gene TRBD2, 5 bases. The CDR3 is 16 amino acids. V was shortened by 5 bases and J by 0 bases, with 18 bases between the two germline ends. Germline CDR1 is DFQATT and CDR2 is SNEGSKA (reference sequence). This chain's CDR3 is CSAPPVERISTDTQYF. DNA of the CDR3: TGCAGTGCTCCCCCTGTGGAGCGGATTAGCACAGATACGCAGTATTTT.

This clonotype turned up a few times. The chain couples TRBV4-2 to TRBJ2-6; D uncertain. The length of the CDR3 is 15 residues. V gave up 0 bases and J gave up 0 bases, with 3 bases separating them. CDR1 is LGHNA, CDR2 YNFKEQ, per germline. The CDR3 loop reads CASSQEPSGANVLTF. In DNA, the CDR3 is TGTGCCAGCAGCCAAGAGCCCTCTGGGGCCAACGTCCTGACTTTC.

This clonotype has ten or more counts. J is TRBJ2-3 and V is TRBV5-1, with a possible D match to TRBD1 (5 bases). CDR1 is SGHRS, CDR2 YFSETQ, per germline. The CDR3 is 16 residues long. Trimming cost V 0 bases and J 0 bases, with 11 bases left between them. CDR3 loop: CASSLGRGRSTDTQYF. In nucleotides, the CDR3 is TGCGCCAGCAGCTTGGGAAGGGGCCGTAGCACAGATACGCAGTATTTT. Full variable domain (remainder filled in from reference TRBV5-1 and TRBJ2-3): KAGVTQTPRYLIKTRGQQVTLSCSPISGHRSVSWYQQTPGQGLQFLFEYFSETQRNKGNFPGRFSGRQFSNSRSEMNVSTLELGDSALYLCASSLGRGRSTDTQYFGPGTRLTVL.

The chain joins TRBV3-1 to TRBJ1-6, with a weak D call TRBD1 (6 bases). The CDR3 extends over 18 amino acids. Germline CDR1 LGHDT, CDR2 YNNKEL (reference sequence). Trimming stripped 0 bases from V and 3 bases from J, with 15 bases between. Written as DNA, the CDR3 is TGTGCCAGCAGCCAAGATCCGAGCAAAGGGGGCTATAATTCACCCCTCCACTTT. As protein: CASSQDPSKGGYNSPLHF.

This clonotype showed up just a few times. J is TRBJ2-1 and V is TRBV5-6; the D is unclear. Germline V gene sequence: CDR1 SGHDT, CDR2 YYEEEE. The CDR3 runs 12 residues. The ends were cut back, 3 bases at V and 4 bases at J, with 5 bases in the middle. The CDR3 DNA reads TGTGCCAGCAGCTCCCTATACAATGAGCAGTTCTTC. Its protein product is CASSSLYNEQFF.

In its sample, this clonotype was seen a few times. CDR3 sequence reads: CSASSGVTYEQYF. In nucleotides, the CDR3 is TGCAGTGCTAGTAGTGGGGTCACCTACGAGCAGTACTTC. The rearrangement uses TRBV20-1 and TRBJ2-7; unclear D gene. From germline, CDR1 is DFQATT and CDR2 SNEGSKA (reference sequence). Trimming removed 3 bases at V and 2 bases at J, with 11 bases between. The CDR3 runs to 13 residues.

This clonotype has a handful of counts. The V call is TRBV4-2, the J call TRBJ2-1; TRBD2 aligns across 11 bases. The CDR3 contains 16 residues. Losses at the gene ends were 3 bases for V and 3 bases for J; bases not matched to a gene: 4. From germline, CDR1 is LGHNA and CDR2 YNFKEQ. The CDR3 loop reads CASSHPGLAVYNEQFF. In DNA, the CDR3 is TGTGCCAGCAGCCACCCGGGACTAGCGGTCTACAATGAGCAGTTCTTC.

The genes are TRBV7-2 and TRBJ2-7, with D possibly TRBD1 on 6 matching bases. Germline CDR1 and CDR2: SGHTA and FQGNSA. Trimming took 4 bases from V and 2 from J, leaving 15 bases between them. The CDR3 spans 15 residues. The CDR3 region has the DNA TGTGCCAGCAGCTCGCAGACGACAGGCACCTACGAGCAGTACTTC. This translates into CASSSQTTGTYEQYF.

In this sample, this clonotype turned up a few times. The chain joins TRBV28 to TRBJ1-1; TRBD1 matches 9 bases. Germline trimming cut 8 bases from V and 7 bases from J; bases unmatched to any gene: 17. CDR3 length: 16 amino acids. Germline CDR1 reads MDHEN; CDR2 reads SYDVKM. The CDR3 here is CASRKLDRGRNSEAFF. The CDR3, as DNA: TGTGCCAGCCGGAAGTTGGACAGGGGTAGAAATAGTGAAGCTTTCTTT.

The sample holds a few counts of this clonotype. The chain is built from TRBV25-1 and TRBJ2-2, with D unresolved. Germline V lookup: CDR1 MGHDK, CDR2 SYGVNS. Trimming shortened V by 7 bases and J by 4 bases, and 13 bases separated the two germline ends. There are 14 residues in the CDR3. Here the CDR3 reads CASTPLEGTGELFF. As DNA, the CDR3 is TGTGCCAGCACCCCTCTTGAAGGCACCGGGGAGCTGTTTTTT.

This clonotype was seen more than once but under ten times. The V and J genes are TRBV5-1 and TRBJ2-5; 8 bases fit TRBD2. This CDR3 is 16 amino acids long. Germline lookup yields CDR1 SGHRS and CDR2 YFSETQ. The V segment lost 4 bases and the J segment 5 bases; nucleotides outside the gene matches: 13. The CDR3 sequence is CASSKPPGLGLETQYF. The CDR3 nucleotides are TGCGCCAGCAGCAAACCTCCGGGACTAGGGTTGGAGACCCAGTACTTC.

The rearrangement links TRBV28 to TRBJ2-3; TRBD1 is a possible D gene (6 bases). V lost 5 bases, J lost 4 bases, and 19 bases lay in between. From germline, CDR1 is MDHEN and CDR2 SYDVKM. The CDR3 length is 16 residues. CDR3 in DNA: TGTGCCAGCAGTCAACAGGGATCCGCTAGTGCAGATACGCAGTATTTT. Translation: CASSQQGSASADTQYF.

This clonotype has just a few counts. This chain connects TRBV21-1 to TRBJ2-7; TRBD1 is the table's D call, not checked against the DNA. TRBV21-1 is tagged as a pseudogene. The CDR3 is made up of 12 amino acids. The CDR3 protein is CASIGTGGEQYF. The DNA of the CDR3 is TGTGCCAGCATAGGCACAGGGGGCGAGCAGTACTTC.

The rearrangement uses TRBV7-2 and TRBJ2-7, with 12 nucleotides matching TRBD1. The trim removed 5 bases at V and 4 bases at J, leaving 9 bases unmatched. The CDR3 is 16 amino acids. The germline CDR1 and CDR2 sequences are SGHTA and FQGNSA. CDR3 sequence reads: CASSPMGQGADYEQYF. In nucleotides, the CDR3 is TGTGCCAGCAGCCCCATGGGACAGGGGGCTGATTACGAGCAGTACTTC.